This T cell receptor beta chain appears in the sequencing data of a study of blood T cells in healthy people across ages. This clonotype was detected a few times. It was with a sample-barcoded 5' primer and a J-beta primer mix that a second PCR of about 7 to 12 cycles was run. TCRdb itself ran the 5' RACE reads through MiXCR, one entry per CDR3 protein. Of about 800,000 distinct CDR3 sequences listed, 20% to 25% are singletons. CDR3 length: 15 residues. Germline-derived CDR1 and CDR2 are MNHEY and SMNVEV (reference sequence). The V gene lost 2 bases and the J gene lost 3 bases, with 13 bases spanning the gap. This sample was shared with a second study, whose subject was T cells of mothers and their children.

The J gene is TRBJ1-2, the V gene TRBV27, with D maybe TRBD1 (5 bases). The material sequenced was blood. The source is a boy between 10 and 17 years old in good health. The CDR3 spells CASSLRLLGHYGYTF. DNA of the CDR3: TGTGCCAGCAGTTTACGGCTCCTGGGGCACTATGGCTACACCTTC.